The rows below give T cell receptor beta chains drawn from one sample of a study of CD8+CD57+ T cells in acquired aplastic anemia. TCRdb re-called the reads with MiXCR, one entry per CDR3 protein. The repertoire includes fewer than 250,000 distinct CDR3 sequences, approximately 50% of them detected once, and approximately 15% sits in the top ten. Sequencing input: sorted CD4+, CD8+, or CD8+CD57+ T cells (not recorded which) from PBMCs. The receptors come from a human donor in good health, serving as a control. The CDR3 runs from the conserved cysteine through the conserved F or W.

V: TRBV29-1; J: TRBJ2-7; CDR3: CSVPGTGAYEQYF
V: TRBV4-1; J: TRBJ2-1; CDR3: CASSQPMGTVFFF
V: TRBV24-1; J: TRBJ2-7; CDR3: CATSDPTSSDEQYF
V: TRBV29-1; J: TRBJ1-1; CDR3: CSSFQGSEAFF
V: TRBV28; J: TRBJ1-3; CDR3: CASSYNQGPGNTIYF
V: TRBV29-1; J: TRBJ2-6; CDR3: CSVRAGANVLTF
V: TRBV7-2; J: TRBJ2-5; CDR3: CASSSKAGGEQETQYF
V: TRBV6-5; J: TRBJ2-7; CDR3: CASRPGTSVYEQYF
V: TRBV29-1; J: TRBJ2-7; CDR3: CGVRGRNSYERYF
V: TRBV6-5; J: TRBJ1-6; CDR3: CASNAGTGSQLHF
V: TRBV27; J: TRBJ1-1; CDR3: CASSRGPLVNTEAFF
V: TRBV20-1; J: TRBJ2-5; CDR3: CSARSGGAKETQYF
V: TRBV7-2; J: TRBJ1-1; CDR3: CASSLVPDREDTEAFF
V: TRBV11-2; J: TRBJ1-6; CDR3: CASSFVQGNSPLHF
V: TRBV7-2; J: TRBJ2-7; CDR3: CASSSYTGGRPYEQYF
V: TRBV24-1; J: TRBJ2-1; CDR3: CATSDPRGSGGNNEQFF
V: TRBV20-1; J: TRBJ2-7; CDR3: CSARVPGSSYEQYF
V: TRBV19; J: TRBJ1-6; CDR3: CASRETGYNSPLHF
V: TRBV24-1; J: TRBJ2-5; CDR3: CATSETGQETQYF
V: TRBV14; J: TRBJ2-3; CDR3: CASSQPNTQYF
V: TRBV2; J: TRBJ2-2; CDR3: CASSSTAGELFF
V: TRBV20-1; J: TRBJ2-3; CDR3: CSARDKQGLPDTQYF
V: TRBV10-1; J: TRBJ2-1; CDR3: CASSEARLAGGNEQFF
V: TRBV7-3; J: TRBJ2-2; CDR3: CASSPGQAPGELFF
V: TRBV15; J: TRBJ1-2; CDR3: CATSPQGTNGYTF
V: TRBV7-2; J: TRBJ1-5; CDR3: CASSFRGALGQPQHF
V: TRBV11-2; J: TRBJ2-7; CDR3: CASSSIAGAVDEQYF
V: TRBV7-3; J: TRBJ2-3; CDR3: CASSLIPTHSTDTQYF
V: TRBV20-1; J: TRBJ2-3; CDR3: CSARVAGGTDTQYF
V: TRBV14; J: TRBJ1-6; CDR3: CASSQEVHRASPLHF
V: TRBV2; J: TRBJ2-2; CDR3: CASRGTAANTGELFF
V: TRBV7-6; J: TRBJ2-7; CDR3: CASSPIVGTGVSYEQYF
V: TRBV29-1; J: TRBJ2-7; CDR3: CSVILRGVLYEQYF
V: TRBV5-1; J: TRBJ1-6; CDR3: CASRKLQGGNSPLHF
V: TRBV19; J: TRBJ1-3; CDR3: CASSIAAMSGNTIYF
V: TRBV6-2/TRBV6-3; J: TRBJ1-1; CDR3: CASSLRFLTGVTEAFF
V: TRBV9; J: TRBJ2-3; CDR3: CASSLSGTGTNTQYF
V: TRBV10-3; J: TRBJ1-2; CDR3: CAISEMDSPNYGYTF